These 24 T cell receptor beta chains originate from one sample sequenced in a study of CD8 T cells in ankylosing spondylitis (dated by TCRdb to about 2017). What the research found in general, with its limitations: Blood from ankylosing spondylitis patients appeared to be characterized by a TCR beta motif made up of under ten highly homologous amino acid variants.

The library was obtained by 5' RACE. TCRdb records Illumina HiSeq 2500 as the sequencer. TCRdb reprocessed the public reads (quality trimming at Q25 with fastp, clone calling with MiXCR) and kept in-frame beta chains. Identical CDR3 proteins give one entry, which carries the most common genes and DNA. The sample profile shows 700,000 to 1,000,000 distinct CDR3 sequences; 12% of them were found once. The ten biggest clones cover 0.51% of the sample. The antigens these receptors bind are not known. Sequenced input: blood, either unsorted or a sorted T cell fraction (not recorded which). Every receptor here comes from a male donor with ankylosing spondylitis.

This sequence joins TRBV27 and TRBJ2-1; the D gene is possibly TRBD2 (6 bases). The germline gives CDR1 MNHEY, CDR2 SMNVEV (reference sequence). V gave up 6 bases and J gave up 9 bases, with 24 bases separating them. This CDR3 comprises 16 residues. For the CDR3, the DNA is TGTGCCAGCAGAAGACTCGGGTGGGGGGATTCGACTGAGCAGTTCTTC. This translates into CASRRLGWGDSTEQFF.

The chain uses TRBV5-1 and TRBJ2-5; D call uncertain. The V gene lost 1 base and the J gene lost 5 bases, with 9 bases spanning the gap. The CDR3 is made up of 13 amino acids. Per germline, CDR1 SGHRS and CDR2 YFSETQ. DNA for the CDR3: TGCGCCAGCAGCTTGTACCTTAGGGAGACCCAGTACTTC. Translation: CASSLYLRETQYF.

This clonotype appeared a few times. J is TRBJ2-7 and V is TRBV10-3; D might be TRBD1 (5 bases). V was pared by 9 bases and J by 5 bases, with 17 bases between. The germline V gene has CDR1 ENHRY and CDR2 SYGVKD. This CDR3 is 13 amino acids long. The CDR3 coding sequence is TGTGCCATTTCGACATCGGCAGGGAACGAGCAGTACTTC. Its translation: CAISTSAGNEQYF.

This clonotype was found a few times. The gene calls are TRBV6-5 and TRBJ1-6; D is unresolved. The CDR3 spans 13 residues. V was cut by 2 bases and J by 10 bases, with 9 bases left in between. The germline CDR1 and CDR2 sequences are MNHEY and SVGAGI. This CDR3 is CASSYGKDSPLHF. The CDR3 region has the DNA TGTGCCAGCAGTTACGGGAAAGACTCACCCCTCCACTTT.

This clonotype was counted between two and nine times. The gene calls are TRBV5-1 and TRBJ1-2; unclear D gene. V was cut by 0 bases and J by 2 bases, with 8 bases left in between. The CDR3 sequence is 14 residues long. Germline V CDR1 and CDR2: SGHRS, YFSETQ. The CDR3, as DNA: TGCGCCAGCAGCTTGGAGGTTCCCAACTATGGCTACACCTTC. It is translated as CASSLEVPNYGYTF.

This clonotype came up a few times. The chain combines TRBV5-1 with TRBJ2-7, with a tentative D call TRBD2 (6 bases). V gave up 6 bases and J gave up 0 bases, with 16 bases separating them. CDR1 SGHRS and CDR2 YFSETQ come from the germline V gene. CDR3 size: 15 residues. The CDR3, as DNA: TGCGCCAGCACGATTGGGCGGGGAAACTCCTACGAGCAGTACTTC. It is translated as CASTIGRGNSYEQYF.

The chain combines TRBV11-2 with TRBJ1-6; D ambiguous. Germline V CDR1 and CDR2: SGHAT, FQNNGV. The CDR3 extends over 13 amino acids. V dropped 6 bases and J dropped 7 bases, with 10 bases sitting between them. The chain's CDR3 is CASRLSPNSPLHF. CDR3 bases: TGTGCCAGCAGACTGAGTCCGAATTCACCCCTCCACTTT. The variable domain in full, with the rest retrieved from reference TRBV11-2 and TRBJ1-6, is EAGVAQSPRYKIIEKRQSVAFWCNPISGHATLYWYQQILGQGPKLLIQFQNNGVVDDSQLPKDRFSAERLKGVDSTLKIQPAKLEDSAVYLCASRLSPNSPLHFGNGTRLTVT.

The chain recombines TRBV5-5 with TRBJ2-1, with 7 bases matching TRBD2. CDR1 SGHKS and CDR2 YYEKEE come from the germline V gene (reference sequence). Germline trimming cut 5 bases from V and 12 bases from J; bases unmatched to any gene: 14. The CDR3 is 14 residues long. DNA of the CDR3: TGTGCCAGCAGTCGAGCTAGCGTAACGGGGGGGCAGTTCTTC. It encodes CASSRASVTGGQFF.

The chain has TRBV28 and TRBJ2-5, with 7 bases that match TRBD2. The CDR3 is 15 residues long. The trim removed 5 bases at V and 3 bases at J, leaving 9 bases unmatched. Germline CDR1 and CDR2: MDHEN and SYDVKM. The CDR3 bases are TGTGCCAGCAGTCGCGGACGGGCGGGAGAAGAGACCCAGTACTTC. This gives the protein CASSRGRAGEETQYF.

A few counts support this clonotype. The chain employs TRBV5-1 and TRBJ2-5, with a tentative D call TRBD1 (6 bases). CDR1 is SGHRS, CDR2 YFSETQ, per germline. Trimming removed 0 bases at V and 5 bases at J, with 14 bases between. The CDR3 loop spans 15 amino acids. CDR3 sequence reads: CASSLAVQGTETQYF. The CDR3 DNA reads TGCGCCAGCAGCTTGGCGGTGCAGGGGACGGAGACCCAGTACTTC.

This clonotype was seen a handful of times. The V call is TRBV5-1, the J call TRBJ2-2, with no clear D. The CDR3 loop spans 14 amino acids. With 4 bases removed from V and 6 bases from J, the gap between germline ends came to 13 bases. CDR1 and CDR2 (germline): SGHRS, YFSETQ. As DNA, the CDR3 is TGCGCCAGCAGCGGGGTAACTATAGCCGGGGAGCTGTTTTTT. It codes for CASSGVTIAGELFF. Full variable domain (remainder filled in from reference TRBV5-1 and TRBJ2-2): KAGVTQTPRYLIKTRGQQVTLSCSPISGHRSVSWYQQTPGQGLQFLFEYFSETQRNKGNFPGRFSGRQFSNSRSEMNVSTLELGDSALYLCASSGVTIAGELFFGEGSRLTVL.

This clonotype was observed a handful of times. The CDR3 nucleotides read TGTGCCAGCAGGATCTCAGGGGGGGGCTCCTACGAGCAGTACTTC. Encoded protein: CASRISGGGSYEQYF. The chain joins TRBV12-3 or TRBV12-4 to TRBJ2-7; D possibly matches TRBD1 or TRBD2 (7 bases each). Trimming took off 6 bases at V and 0 bases at J, with 15 bases between the two ends. The CDR3 extends over 15 amino acids.

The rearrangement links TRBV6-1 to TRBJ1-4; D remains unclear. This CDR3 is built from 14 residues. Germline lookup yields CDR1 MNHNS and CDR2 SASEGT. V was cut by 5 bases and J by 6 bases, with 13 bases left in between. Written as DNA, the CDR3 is TGTGCCAGCAGTAAAGAGGCTTGGGATGAAAAACTGTTTTTT. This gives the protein CASSKEAWDEKLFF.

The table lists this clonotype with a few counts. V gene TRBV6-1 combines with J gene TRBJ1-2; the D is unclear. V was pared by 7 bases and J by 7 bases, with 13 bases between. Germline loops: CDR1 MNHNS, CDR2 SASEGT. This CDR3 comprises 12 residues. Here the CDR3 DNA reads TGTGCCAGCAAGCCCTCCTGGGGTGGCTACACCTTC. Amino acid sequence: CASKPSWGGYTF.

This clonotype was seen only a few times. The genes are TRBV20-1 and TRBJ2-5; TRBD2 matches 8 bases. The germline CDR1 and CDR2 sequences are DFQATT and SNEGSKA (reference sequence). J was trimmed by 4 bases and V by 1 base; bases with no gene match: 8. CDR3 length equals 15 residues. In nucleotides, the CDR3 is TGCAGTGCTAGAGTTTCGAGCGGGAGCGGAGAGACCCAGTACTTC. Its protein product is CSARVSSGSGETQYF.

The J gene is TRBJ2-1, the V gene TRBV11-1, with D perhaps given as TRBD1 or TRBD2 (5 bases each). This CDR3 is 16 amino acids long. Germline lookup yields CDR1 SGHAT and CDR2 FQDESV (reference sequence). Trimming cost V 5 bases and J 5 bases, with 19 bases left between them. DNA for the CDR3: TGTGCCAGCAGCACCGATCCGGGACCAAGGGACAATGAGCAGTTCTTC. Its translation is CASSTDPGPRDNEQFF. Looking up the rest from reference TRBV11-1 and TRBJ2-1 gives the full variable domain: EAEVAQSPRYKITEKSQAVAFWCDPISGHATLYWYRQILGQGPELLVQFQDESVVDDSQLPKDRFSAERLKGVDSTLKIQPAELGDSAMYLCASSTDPGPRDNEQFFGPGTRLTVL.

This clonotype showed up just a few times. CDR3 nucleotide sequence: TGCAGTGCTAGAGACGGGACAGGGAACTCCTACGAGCAGTACTTC. This encodes CSARDGTGNSYEQYF. The chain joins TRBV20-1 to TRBJ2-7, with 9 bases identical to TRBD1. Germline trimming cut 0 bases from V and 0 bases from J; bases unmatched to any gene: 3. Germline V gene lookup returns CDR1 DFQATT and CDR2 SNEGSKA (reference sequence). The CDR3 extends over 15 amino acids.

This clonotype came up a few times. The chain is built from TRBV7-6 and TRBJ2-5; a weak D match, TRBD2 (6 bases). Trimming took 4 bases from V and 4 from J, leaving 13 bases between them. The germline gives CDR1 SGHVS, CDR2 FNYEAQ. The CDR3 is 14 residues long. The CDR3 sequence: CASSSPSGRETQYF. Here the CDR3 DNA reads TGTGCCAGCAGCTCACCCTCCGGGAGAGAGACCCAGTACTTC.

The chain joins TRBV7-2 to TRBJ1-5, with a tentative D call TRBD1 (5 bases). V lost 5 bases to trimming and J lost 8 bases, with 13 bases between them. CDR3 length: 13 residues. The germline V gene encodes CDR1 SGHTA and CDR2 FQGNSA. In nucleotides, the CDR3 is TGTGCCAGCAGCCGAGGGGCTATTGAGCCCCAGCATTTT. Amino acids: CASSRGAIEPQHF.

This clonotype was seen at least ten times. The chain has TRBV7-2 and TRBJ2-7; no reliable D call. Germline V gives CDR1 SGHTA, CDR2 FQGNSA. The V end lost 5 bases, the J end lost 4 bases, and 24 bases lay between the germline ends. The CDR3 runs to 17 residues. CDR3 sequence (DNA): TGTGCCAGCAGCCAAAGAATTGCCGGCCAGGTCCCTTACGAGCAGTACTTC. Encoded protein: CASSQRIAGQVPYEQYF.

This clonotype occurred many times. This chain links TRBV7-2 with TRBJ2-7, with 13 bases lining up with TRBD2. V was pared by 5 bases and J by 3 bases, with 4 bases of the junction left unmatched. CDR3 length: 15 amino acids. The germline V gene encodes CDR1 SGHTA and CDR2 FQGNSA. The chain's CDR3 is CASSRGLAGNYEQYF. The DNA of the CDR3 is TGTGCCAGCAGCAGGGGACTAGCGGGGAACTACGAGCAGTACTTC.

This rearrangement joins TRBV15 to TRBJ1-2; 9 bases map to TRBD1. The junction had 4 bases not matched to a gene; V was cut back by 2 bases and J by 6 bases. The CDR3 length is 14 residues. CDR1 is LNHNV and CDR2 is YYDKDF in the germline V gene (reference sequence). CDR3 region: CATSRNTGGNGYTF. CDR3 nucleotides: TGTGCCACCAGCAGAAATACAGGGGGCAATGGCTACACCTTC.

CDR3 nucleotide sequence: TGTGCCAGCAGTAAGGCGGTCCAAGAGACCCAGTACTTC. Encoded protein: CASSKAVQETQYF. V usage is TRBV28 and J usage is TRBJ2-5; D is undetermined. Germline assignment: CDR1 MDHEN and CDR2 SYDVKM. With 5 bases removed from V and 1 base from J, the gap between germline ends came to 8 bases. The CDR3 is 13 residues long.

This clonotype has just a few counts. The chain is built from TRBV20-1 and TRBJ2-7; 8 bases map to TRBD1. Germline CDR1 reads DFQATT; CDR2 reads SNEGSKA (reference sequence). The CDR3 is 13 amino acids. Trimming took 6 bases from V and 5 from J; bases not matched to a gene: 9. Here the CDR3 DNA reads TGCAGTGCCAACCGGGACAGGAGCAACGAGCAGTACTTC. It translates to CSANRDRSNEQYF.